The following is a TCR beta chain sequence with its context. V was trimmed by 4 bases and J by 4 bases, leaving 10 bases between them. The CDR3 runs 13 residues. Germline CDR1 SGHRS, CDR2 YFSETQ. This sample was included in a study of human T cells and chemical hapten exposure. Specified time point: healthy volunteer bleed at 2 weeks. Researchers extracted total RNA from unfractionated whole blood. TCRdb analysed the RACE reads with MiXCR anew, one entry per CDR3 protein. In the table there are some 50,000 distinct CDR3 sequences, roughly 4.5% of which are singletons. The sequence came from a female donor in good health. Some clones in this sample may be carry-over from other donors' samples. This sequence joins TRBV5-1 and TRBJ2-3, with a weak D call TRBD1 (5 bases). Sequenced input: whole blood. The CDR3 loop is CASSQGSADTQYF. The CDR3 bases are TGCGCCAGCAGCCAGGGATCCGCAGATACGCAGTATTTT.